In this sample, the clone carrying this TCR beta chain turned up a few times. MiXCR, run by TCRdb on the RT-PCR reads, gives a single entry per CDR3 protein. The table has about 680,000 distinct CDR3 sequences, about 14% seen once. This CDR3 comprises 15 residues. The germline CDR1 and CDR2 sequences are KGHSH and LQKENI. V gave up 2 bases and J gave up 4 bases, with 15 bases separating them. The chain joins TRBV18 to TRBJ2-7, with D maybe TRBD1 (5 bases). Material: memory CD4+ T cells from blood. The sequence came from a female donor in good health, serving as a healthy control. The CDR3 reads CASSPSSGAGYEQYF. CDR3 sequence (DNA): TGTGCCAGCTCACCAAGTTCTGGGGCTGGTTACGAGCAGTACTTC.